Listed below are T cell receptor beta chains from one sample, sequenced in a study of T cells in Graves' hyperthyroidism and ophthalmopathy. Via MiXCR, TCRdb re-called the multiplex PCR reads, giving one row per CDR3 protein. The top ten hold approximately 10% of the sample, which has hundreds of thousands of distinct CDR3 sequences, over 35% seen once. Sequencing was performed on blood. These receptors originate from a man younger than 35 with Graves' hyperthyroidism. Both conserved end residues are part of each CDR3. The D gene is left open where the match is weak. The size field is filled for only some rows; it gives once, few, many or a size class.

D: NA; J: TRBJ1-4; size: NA; V: TRBV7-2; CDR3: CASSSSRSSSEKLFF; DNA: TGTGCCAGCAGTTCTTCCCGATCGTCTAGTGAAAAACTGTTTTTT
D: TRBD2; J: TRBJ2-3; size: NA; V: TRBV29-1; CDR3: CSADPGLDADTQYF; DNA: TGCAGCGCCGACCCAGGACTAGACGCAGATACGCAGTATTTT
D: NA; J: TRBJ1-1; size: few; V: TRBV19; CDR3: CASSMGGQNTEAFF; DNA: TGTGCCAGTAGTATGGGGGGACAGAACACTGAAGCTTTCTTT
D: TRBD1; J: TRBJ1-6; size: few; V: TRBV5-1; CDR3: CASSPGTGEGSPLHF; DNA: TGCGCCAGCAGCCCTGGGACAGGGGAAGGTTCACCCCTCCACTTT
D: NA; J: TRBJ2-7; size: NA; V: TRBV29-1; CDR3: CSATRSAHEQYF; DNA: TGCAGCGCTACTAGGAGTGCCCACGAGCAGTACTTC
D: NA; J: TRBJ1-1; size: many; V: TRBV10-3; CDR3: CAISDSVGGTEAFF; DNA: TGTGCCATCAGCGACAGCGTAGGGGGCACTGAAGCTTTCTTT
D: NA; J: TRBJ1-6; size: many; V: TRBV9; CDR3: CASSPSQLPSPLHF; DNA: TGTGCCAGCAGCCCCTCCCAGTTGCCCTCACCCCTCCACTTT
D: NA; J: TRBJ1-4; size: NA; V: TRBV4-1; CDR3: CASSQVVVNEKLFF; DNA: TGCGCCAGCAGCCAAGTGGTTGTCAATGAAAAACTGTTTTTT
D: NA; J: TRBJ2-6; size: NA; V: TRBV14; CDR3: CASRGLPGSSGANVLIF; DNA: TGTGCCAGCAGGGGACTTCCTGGCTCCTCTGGGGCCAACGTCCTGATTTTC
D: NA; J: TRBJ2-7; size: NA; V: TRBV2; CDR3: CASSAGWVHPSGSYEQYF; DNA: TGTGCCAGCAGTGCGGGTTGGGTGCATCCCAGCGGCTCCTACGAGCAGTACTTC
D: TRBD1; J: TRBJ2-7; size: NA; V: TRBV6-5; CDR3: CASRLPGQGLGQYF; DNA: TGTGCCAGCCGATTACCGGGACAGGGTCTTGGGCAGTACTTC
D: NA; J: TRBJ2-3; size: once; V: TRBV29-1; CDR3: CSVQGRVKAADTQYF; DNA: TGCAGCGTTCAAGGGCGGGTGAAGGCGGCAGATACGCAGTATTTT
D: TRBD1; J: TRBJ1-1; size: many; V: TRBV20-1; CDR3: CSAPRNRQGASAFF; DNA: TGCAGTGCTCCCCGTAACAGACAGGGGGCTAGCGCTTTCTTT
D: TRBD2; J: TRBJ2-7; size: NA; V: TRBV20-1; CDR3: CSATVLAGGFYEQYF; DNA: TGCAGTGCAACAGTACTAGCGGGGGGATTCTACGAGCAGTACTTC
D: TRBD1; J: TRBJ1-6; size: few; V: TRBV9; CDR3: CASSASGQNSPLHF; DNA: TGTGCCAGCAGCGCCTCGGGACAGAATTCACCCCTCCACTTT
D: TRBD1; J: TRBJ1-6; size: NA; V: TRBV25-1; CDR3: CASSQSTGTVNSPLHF; DNA: TGTGCCAGCAGCCAATCGACCGGGACAGTCAATTCACCCCTCCACTTT
D: TRBD1; J: TRBJ2-7; size: NA; V: TRBV7-6; CDR3: CASSPTEAGTAYEQYF; DNA: TGTGCCAGCAGCCCTACCGAGGCAGGGACAGCCTACGAGCAGTACTTC
D: TRBD2; J: TRBJ2-5; size: NA; V: TRBV2; CDR3: CASGKTSGMSETQYF; DNA: TGTGCCAGCGGAAAGACTAGCGGGATGTCGGAGACTCAGTACTTC
D: TRBD1; J: TRBJ2-5; size: many; V: TRBV29-1; CDR3: CSVEAQQGAKTQYF; DNA: TGCAGCGTTGAAGCCCAACAGGGGGCAAAGACCCAGTACTTC
D: TRBD2; J: TRBJ2-7; size: NA; V: TRBV10-3; CDR3: CASSDGGVDYEQYF; DNA: TGTGCCAGCAGTGATGGGGGGGTTGACTACGAGCAGTACTTC
D: NA; J: TRBJ2-5; size: NA; V: TRBV12-5; CDR3: CASGLANRETQYF; DNA: TGTGCTAGTGGTTTGGCAAATCGGGAGACCCAGTACTTC
D: NA; J: TRBJ2-5; size: NA; V: TRBV5-4; CDR3: CASSSGPQRLQETQYF; DNA: TGTGCCAGCAGCTCCGGACCCCAGCGGTTACAAGAGACCCAGTACTTC
D: NA; J: TRBJ2-6; size: many; V: TRBV10-3; CDR3: CAIYETGSSGANVLTF; DNA: TGTGCCATTTATGAGACAGGCAGCTCTGGGGCCAACGTCCTGACTTTC
D: NA; J: TRBJ2-7; size: NA; V: TRBV7-2; CDR3: CASRPTTEAYEQYF; DNA: TGTGCCAGCAGACCTACGACTGAGGCCTACGAGCAGTACTTC
D: NA; J: TRBJ1-1; size: few; V: TRBV12-3/TRBV12-4; CDR3: CASSLSTVMNTEAFF; DNA: TGTGCCAGCAGTTTAAGTACGGTCATGAACACTGAAGCTTTCTTT
D: NA; J: TRBJ2-7; size: many; V: TRBV2; CDR3: CASTGDIYEQYF; DNA: TGTGCCAGCACAGGGGACATCTACGAGCAGTACTTC
D: NA; J: TRBJ2-7; size: NA; V: TRBV4-1; CDR3: CASSQEGGRVSEQYF; DNA: TGCGCCAGCAGCCAAGAAGGGGGGCGCGTAAGCGAGCAGTACTTC
D: NA; J: TRBJ1-1; size: many; V: TRBV29-1; CDR3: CSVGEANTEAFF; DNA: TGCAGCGTTGGGGAGGCGAACACTGAAGCTTTCTTT
D: NA; J: TRBJ1-5; size: NA; V: TRBV27; CDR3: CATSHDSNQPQHF; DNA: TGTGCCACCTCACACGATTCGAATCAGCCCCAGCATTTT
D: NA; J: TRBJ1-5; size: once; V: TRBV10-3; CDR3: CAISGNQGSPGELF; DNA: TGTGCCATCAGTGGGAACCAGGGGAGCCCCGGGGAGCTGTTT
D: NA; J: TRBJ1-1; size: NA; V: TRBV29-1; CDR3: CSAEGNQGNTEAFF; DNA: TGCAGCGCTGAAGGTAACCAGGGGAACACTGAAGCTTTCTTT
D: NA; J: TRBJ1-1; size: many; V: TRBV7-9; CDR3: CASSLGLPPNTEAFF; DNA: TGTGCCAGCAGCCTCGGTCTTCCGCCTAACACTGAAGCTTTCTTT
D: TRBD2; J: TRBJ2-7; size: NA; V: TRBV3-1; CDR3: CASSHERGALYEQYF; DNA: TGTGCCAGCAGCCATGAGCGGGGGGCCCTTTACGAGCAGTACTTC
D: TRBD1; J: TRBJ2-6; size: NA; V: TRBV10-3; CDR3: CAISADRDGANVLTF; DNA: TGTGCCATCAGTGCGGACAGGGATGGGGCCAACGTCCTGACTTTC
D: NA; J: TRBJ1-1; size: NA; V: TRBV4-1; CDR3: CASSQGITVEAFF; DNA: TGCGCCAGCAGCCAAGGGATAACAGTTGAAGCTTTCTTT
D: NA; J: TRBJ2-2; size: few; V: TRBV7-3; CDR3: CASSLNQGSGELFF; DNA: TGTGCCAGCAGCCTGAACCAGGGATCCGGGGAGCTGTTTTTT
D: NA; J: TRBJ2-7; size: NA; V: TRBV7-9; CDR3: CASSAGNTPFYEQYF; DNA: TGTGCCAGCAGCGCCGGGAACACGCCTTTTTACGAGCAGTACTTC
D: TRBD2; J: TRBJ2-7; size: NA; V: TRBV7-9; CDR3: CASSSTGGGLAEYEQYF; DNA: TGTGCCAGCAGCTCCACTGGGGGGGGACTAGCTGAGTACGAGCAGTACTTC
D: NA; J: TRBJ1-5; size: NA; V: TRBV19; CDR3: CASSTSPSSNQPQHF; DNA: TGTGCCAGTAGTACCTCGCCCTCTAGCAATCAGCCCCAGCATTTT
D: TRBD2; J: TRBJ2-5; size: many; V: TRBV10-2; CDR3: CASSEKIAGEIVQETQYF; DNA: TGCGCCAGCAGTGAGAAGATAGCGGGGGAGATAGTACAAGAGACCCAGTACTTC
D: NA; J: TRBJ1-1; size: many; V: TRBV25-1; CDR3: CASSATRAFF; DNA: TGTGCCAGCAGTGCGACTAGGGCTTTCTTT
D: NA; J: TRBJ1-6; size: few; V: TRBV20-1; CDR3: CSASQRPGSALHF; DNA: TGCAGTGCCTCTCAAAGACCGGGGTCGGCCCTCCACTTT
D: NA; J: TRBJ1-1; size: few; V: TRBV12-3/TRBV12-4; CDR3: CASSQTAGYTEAFF; DNA: TGTGCCAGCAGTCAAACCGCAGGGTACACTGAAGCTTTCTTT
D: NA; J: TRBJ1-1; size: few; V: TRBV19; CDR3: CASSIPQGPMNTEAFF; DNA: TGTGCCAGTAGTATACCACAAGGCCCGATGAACACTGAAGCTTTCTTT
D: NA; J: TRBJ1-1; size: NA; V: TRBV28; CDR3: CASSGDRLWSFF; DNA: TGTGCCAGCAGTGGAGACAGGTTGTGGAGCTTCTTT
D: NA; J: TRBJ1-6; size: many; V: TRBV20-1; CDR3: CSASVFNSPLHF; DNA: TGCAGTGCCTCCGTTTTTAATTCACCCCTCCACTTT
D: NA; J: TRBJ2-2; size: many; V: TRBV10-3; CDR3: CAISDRDKIDTGELFF; DNA: TGTGCCATCAGTGATAGGGACAAGATTGACACCGGGGAGCTGTTTTTT
D: NA; J: TRBJ2-7; size: few; V: TRBV7-2; CDR3: CASSQDPGLPYEQYF; DNA: TGTGCCAGCAGCCAGGACCCGGGACTCCCCTACGAGCAGTACTTC
D: NA; J: TRBJ1-1; size: NA; V: TRBV5-1; CDR3: CASSDGGQQNTEAFF; DNA: TGCGCCAGCAGCGACGGCGGACAGCAGAACACTGAAGCTTTCTTT
D: NA; J: TRBJ2-6; size: few; V: TRBV6-1; CDR3: CASSGQFSGANVLTF; DNA: TGTGCCAGCAGTGGGCAGTTCTCTGGGGCCAACGTCCTGACTTTC
D: NA; J: TRBJ2-5; size: NA; V: TRBV20-1; CDR3: CSARAARGLRSEIQYF; DNA: TGCAGTGCTAGAGCGGCTCGGGGGCTACGAAGCGAGATCCAGTACTTC
D: NA; J: TRBJ1-2; size: many; V: TRBV7-9; CDR3: CASSTSAHSDGYTF; DNA: TGTGCCAGCAGCACAAGCGCACACAGTGATGGCTACACCTTC